One T cell receptor beta chain is described in this entry. As yet, its antigen is unknown. The source of the sample is a study of T cell responses to AZD1222 COVID-19 vaccine. Points from the study as a whole: Donors, mostly white British, included more females; clonal diversity was possibly underestimated. Increased Spike-specific TCR breadth and depth were observed after two AZD1222 doses. Baseline seropositivity occurred in only six AZD1222 recipients.

V dropped 0 bases and J dropped 2 bases, with 5 bases sitting between them. This CDR3 has 13 residues. Repertoires were generated with immunoSEQ multiplex PCR, while TCRdb's copy carries only in-frame clones and drops some. Altogether about 150,000 clones are present, 75% to 95% being singletons, with the ten largest covering roughly 3.1%. Pooling covered second doses at about 4 or about 12 weeks. The material was peripheral blood, obtained 28 days after the second AZD1222 dose. The chain carries TRBV12-3 or TRBV12-4 and TRBJ2-7; no clear D. This clonotype was obtained from an adult who received the AZD1222 COVID-19 vaccine. This CDR3 reads CASSLAQPYEQYF. The CDR3 nucleotides read TGTGCCAGCAGTTTAGCGCAACCCTACGAGCAGTACTTC.